The clone carrying this TCR beta chain was observed a single time. This entry belongs to a study of cytomegalovirus exposure and HLA in healthy donors. Germline values: CDR1 SGHTA, CDR2 FQGTGA. The ends lost 5 bases at V and 2 bases at J; junction bases unmatched: 4. The CDR3 loop spans 16 amino acids. Likely unrecorded immune exposures existed in these nominally healthy donors. The study ran its PCR with 60 Vbeta and 13 Jbeta primers. The repertoire was sequenced with immunoSEQ multiplex PCR; TCRdb's copy has only in-frame clones and lacks some. The table shows around 95,000 clones, with under 80% occurring only once.

This sequence joins TRBV7-3 and TRBJ2-6; 9 positions match TRBD1. This clonotype was obtained from a male donor in good health and CMV-seronegative. Material: PBMCs. CDR3 sequence reads: CASSPQGATGANVLTF. In nucleotides, the CDR3 is TGTGCCAGCAGCCCACAGGGGGCGACTGGGGCCAACGTCCTGACTTTC.